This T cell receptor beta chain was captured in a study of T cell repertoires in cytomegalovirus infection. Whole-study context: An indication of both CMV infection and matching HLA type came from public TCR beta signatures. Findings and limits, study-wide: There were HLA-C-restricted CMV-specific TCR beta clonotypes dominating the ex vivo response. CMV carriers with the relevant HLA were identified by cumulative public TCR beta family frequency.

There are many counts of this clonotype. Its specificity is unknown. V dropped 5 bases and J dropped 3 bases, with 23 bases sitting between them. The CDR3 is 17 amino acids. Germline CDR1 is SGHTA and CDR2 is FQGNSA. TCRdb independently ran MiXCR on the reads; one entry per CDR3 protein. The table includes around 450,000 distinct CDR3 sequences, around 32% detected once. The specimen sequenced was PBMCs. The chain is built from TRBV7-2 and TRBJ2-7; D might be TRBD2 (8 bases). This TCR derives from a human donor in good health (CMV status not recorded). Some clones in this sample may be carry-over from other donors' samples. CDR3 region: CASSAGGVDRRRYEQYF. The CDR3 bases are TGTGCCAGCAGCGCGGGGGGAGTGGACAGGAGGCGCTACGAGCAGTACTTC.